This T cell receptor (beta chain) appears in the sequencing data of a study of cytomegalovirus exposure and HLA in healthy donors. Study findings and constraints: Earlier analysis looked at TCR beta V segments, and most were productive about 90% or about 30% of the time.

The CDR3 length is 16 residues. Germline values: CDR1 SGHVS, CDR2 FNYEAQ. The study ran its PCR with 60 Vbeta and 13 Jbeta primers. The table came from immunoSEQ multiplex PCR; TCRdb's copy has only in-frame clones and leaves some out. The data hold 100,000 to 150,000 clones, with 17% observed a single time. This clone has a handful of counts. Its antigen is undetermined. Sequence at one end of the junction differs from germline and may be a read error. This chain uses TRBV7-6 with TRBJ1-1, with unresolved D. The material sequenced was PBMCs. This TCR was sampled from a female donor in good health and CMV-seropositive. The CDR3 loop is CASSLALGGRNAEAFF. CDR3 nucleotide sequence: TGTGCCAGCAGCTTAGCTTTGGGAGGGAGGAACGCTGAAGCTTTCTTT.